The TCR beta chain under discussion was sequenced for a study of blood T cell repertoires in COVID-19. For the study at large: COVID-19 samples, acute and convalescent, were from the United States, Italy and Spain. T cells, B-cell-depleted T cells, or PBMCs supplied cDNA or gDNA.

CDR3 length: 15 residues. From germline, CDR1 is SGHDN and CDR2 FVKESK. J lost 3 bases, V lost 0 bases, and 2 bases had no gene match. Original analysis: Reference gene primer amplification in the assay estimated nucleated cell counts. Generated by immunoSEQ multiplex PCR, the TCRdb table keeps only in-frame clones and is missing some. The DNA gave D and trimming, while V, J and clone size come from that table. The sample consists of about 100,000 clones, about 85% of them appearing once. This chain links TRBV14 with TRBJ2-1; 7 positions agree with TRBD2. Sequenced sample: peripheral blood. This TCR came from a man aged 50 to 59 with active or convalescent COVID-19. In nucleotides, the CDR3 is TGTGCCAGCAGCCAAGATTCGGGGGGCTACAATGAGCAGTTCTTC. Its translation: CASSQDSGGYNEQFF.